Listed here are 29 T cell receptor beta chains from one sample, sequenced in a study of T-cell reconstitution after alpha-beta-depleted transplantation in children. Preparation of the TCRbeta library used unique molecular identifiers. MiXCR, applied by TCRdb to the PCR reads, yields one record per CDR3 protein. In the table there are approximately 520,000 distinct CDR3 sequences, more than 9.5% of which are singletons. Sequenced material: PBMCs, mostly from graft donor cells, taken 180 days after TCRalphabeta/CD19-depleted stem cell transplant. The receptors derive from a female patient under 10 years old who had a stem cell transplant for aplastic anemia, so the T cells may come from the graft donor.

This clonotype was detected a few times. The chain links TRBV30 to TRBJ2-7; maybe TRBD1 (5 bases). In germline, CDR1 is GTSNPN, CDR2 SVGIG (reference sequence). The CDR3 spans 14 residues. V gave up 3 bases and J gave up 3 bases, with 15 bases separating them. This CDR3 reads CAWSPPLGVYEQYF. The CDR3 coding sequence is TGTGCCTGGAGCCCACCCCTAGGGGTCTACGAGCAGTACTTC.

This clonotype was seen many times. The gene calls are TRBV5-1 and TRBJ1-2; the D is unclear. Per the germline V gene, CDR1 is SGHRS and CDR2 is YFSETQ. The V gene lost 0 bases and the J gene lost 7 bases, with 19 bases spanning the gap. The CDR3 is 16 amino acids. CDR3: CASSLEGGMGPSGYTF. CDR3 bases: TGCGCCAGCAGCTTGGAAGGTGGAATGGGCCCAAGTGGCTACACCTTC.

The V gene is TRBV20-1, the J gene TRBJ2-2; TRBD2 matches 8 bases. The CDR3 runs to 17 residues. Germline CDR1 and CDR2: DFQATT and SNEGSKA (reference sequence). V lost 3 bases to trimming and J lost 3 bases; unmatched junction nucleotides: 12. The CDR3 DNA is TGCAGTGCTAGTACCCGCTTGACTAGCGTGGACACCGGGGAGCTGTTTTTT. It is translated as CSASTRLTSVDTGELFF.

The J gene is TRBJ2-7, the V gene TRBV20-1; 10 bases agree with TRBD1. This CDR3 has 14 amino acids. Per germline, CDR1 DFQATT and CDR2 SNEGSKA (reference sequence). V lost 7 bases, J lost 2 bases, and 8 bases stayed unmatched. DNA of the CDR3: TGCAGTGTCCCGAGGGACAGGGGACCCTACGAGCAGTACTTC. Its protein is CSVPRDRGPYEQYF.

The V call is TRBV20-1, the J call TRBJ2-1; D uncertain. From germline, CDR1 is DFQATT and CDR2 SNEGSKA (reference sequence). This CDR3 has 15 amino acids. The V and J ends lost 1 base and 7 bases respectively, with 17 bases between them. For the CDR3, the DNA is TGCAGTGCTAGAGTAAAAGTAGGCCGAATAAATGAGCAGTTCTTC. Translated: CSARVKVGRINEQFF.

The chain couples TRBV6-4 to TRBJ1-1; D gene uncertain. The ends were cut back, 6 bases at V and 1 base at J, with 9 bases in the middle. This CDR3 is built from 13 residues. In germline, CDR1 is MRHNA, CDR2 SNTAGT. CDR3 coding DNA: TGTGCCAGCAGCAACAGCGAGAACACTGAAGCTTTCTTT. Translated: CASSNSENTEAFF.

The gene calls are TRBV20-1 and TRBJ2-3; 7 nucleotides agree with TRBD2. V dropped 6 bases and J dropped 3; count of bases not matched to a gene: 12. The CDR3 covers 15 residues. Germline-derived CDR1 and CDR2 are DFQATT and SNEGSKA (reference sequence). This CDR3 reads CSAPGREWVTDTQYF. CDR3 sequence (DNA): TGCAGTGCACCAGGGAGGGAGTGGGTGACAGATACGCAGTATTTT.

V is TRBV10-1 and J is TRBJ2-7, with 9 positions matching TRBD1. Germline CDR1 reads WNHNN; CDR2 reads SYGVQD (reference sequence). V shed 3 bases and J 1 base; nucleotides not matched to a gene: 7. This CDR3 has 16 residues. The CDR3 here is CASSDPGTGPSYEQYV. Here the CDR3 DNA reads TGCGCCAGCAGTGATCCCGGGACAGGGCCTTCCTACGAGCAGTACGTC.

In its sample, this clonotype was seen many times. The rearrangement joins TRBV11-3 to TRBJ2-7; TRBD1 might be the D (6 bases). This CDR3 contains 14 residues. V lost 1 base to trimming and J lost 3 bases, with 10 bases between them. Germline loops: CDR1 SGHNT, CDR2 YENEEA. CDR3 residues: CASSLGPGDYEQYV. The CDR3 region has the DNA TGTGCCAGCAGCTTAGGTCCAGGGGACTACGAGCAGTACGTC.

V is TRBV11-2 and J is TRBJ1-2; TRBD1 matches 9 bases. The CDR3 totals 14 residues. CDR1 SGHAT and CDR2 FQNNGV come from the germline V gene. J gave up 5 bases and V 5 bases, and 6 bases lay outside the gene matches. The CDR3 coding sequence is TGTGCCAGCAGCCCGGGACAGGGAATGTATGGCTACACCTTC. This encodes CASSPGQGMYGYTF.

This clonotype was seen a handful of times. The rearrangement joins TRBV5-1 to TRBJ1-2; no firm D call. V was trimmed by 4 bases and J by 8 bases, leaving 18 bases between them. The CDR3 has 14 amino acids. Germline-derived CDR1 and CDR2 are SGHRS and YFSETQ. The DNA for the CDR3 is TGCGCCAGCAGCCTTTTCAACACAGCGGCCGGCTACACCTTC. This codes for CASSLFNTAAGYTF.

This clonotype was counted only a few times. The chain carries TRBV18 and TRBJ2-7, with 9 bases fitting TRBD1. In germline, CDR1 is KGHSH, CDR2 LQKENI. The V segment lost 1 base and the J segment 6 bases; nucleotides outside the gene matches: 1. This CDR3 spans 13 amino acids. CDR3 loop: CASSPRDRAEQYV. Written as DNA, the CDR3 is TGTGCCAGCTCACCACGGGACAGGGCCGAGCAGTACGTC.

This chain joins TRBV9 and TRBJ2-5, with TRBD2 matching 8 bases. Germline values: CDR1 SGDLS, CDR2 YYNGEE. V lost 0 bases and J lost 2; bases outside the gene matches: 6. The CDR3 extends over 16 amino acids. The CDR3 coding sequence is TGTGCCAGCAGCGTAGTACCTAGCGGGCCGCAAGAGACCCAGTACTTC. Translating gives CASSVVPSGPQETQYF.

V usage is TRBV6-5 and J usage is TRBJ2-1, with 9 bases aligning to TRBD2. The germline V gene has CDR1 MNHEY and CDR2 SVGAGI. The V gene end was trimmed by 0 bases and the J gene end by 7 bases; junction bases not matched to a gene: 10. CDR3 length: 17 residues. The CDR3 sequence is CASSYSLRLAESNEQFF. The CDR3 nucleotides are TGTGCCAGCAGTTACTCTCTTCGACTAGCGGAGAGTAATGAGCAGTTCTTC.

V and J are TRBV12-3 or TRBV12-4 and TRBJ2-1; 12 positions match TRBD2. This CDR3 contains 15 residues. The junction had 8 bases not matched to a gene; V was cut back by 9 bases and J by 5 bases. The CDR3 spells CASRARLAGDNEQFF. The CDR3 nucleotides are TGTGCCAGTAGAGCCCGACTAGCGGGGGACAATGAGCAGTTCTTC.

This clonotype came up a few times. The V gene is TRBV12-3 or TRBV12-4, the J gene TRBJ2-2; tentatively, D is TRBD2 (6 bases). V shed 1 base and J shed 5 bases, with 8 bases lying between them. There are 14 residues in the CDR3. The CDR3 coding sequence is TGTGCCAGCAGTTTAGGACTAGAAACCGGGGAGCTGTTTTTT. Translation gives CASSLGLETGELFF.

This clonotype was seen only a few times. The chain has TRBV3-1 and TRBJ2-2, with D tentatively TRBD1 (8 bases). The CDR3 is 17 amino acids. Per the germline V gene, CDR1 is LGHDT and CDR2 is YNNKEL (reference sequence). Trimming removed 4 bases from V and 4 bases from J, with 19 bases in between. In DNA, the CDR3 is TGTGCCAGCAGCCTGGCGCCGACAGGGGAGGGCACCGGGGAGCTGTTTTTT. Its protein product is CASSLAPTGEGTGELFF.

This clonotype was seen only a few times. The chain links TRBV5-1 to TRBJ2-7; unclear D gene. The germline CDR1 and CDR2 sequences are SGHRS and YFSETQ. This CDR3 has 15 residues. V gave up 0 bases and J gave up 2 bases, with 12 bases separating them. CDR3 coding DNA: TGCGCCAGCAGCTTGGAGGCGGATCCTGCCTACGAGCAGTACGTC. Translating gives CASSLEADPAYEQYV.

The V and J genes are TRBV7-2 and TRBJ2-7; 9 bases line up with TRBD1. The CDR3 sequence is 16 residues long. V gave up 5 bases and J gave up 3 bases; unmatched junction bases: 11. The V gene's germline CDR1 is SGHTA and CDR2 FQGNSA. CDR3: CASSKDRGGNGYEQYF. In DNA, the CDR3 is TGTGCCAGCAGCAAAGACAGGGGGGGCAACGGCTACGAGCAGTACTTC.

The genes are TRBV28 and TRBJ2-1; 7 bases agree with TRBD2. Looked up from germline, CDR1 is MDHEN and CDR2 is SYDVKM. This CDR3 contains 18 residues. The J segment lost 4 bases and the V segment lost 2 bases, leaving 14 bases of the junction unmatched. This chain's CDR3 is CASSLRVSGYGRYNEQFF. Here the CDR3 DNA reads TGTGCCAGCAGTTTACGCGTTAGCGGGTACGGTAGGTACAATGAGCAGTTCTTC.

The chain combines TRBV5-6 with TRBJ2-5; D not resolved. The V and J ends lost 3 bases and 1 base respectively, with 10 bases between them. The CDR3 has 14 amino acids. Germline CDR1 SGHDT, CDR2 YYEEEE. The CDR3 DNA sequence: TGTGCCAGCAGCTCCATAGGGTCCCAAGAGACCCAGTACTTC. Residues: CASSSIGSQETQYF.

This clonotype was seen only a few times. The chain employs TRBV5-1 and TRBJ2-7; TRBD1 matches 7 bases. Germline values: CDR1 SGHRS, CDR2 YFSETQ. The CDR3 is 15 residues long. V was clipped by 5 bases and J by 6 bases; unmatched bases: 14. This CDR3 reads CASRWVMAGGSEQYV. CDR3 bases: TGCGCCAGCAGATGGGTGATGGCAGGGGGTAGCGAGCAGTACGTC.

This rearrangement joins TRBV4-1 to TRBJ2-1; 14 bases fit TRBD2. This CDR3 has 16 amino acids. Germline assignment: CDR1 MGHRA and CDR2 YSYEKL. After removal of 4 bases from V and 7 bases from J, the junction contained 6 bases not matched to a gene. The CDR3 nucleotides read TGCGCCAGCAGCCCTGGACTAGCGGGAGGTTCAAATGAGCAGTTCTTC. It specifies CASSPGLAGGSNEQFF.

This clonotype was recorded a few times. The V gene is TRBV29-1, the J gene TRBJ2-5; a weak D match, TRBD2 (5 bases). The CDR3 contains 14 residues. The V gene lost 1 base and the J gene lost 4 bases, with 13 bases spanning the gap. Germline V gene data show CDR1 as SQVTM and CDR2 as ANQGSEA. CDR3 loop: CSVEGGAPRETQYF. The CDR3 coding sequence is TGCAGCGTTGAAGGGGGAGCACCCCGAGAGACCCAGTACTTC.

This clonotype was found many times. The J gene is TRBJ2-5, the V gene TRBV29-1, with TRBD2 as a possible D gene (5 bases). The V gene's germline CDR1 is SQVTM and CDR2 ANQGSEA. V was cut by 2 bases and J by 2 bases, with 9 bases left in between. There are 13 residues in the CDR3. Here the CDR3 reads CSVETGSQETQYF. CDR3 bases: TGCAGCGTTGAAACGGGAAGTCAAGAGACCCAGTACTTC.

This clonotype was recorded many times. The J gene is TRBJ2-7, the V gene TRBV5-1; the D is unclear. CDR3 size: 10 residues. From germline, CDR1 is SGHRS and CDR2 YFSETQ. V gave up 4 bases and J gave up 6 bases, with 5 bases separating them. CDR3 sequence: CASSRCEQYV. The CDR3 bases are TGCGCCAGCAGCCGCTGCGAGCAGTACGTC.

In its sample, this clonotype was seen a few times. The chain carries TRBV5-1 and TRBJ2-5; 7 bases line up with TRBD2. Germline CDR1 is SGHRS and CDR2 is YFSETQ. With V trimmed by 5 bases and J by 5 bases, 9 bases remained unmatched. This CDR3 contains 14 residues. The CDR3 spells CASSFDREEETQYF. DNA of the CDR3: TGCGCCAGCAGTTTCGACCGGGAGGAGGAGACCCAGTACTTC. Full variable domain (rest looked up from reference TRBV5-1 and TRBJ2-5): KAGVTQTPRYLIKTRGQQVTLSCSPISGHRSVSWYQQTPGQGLQFLFEYFSETQRNKGNFPGRFSGRQFSNSRSEMNVSTLELGDSALYLCASSFDREEETQYFGPGTRLLVL.

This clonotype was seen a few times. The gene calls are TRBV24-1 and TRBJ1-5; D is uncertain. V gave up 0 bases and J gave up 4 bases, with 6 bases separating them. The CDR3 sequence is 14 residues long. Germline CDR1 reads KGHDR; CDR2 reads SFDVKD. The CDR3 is CATSDLSGNQPQHF. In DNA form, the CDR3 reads TGTGCCACCAGTGATTTGTCCGGGAATCAGCCCCAGCATTTT.

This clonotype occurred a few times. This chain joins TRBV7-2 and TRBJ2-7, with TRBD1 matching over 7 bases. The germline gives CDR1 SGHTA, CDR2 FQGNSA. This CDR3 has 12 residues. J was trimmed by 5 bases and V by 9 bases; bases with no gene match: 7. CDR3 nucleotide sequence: TGTGCCAGTACCGACAGGGTAAACGAGCAGTACTTC. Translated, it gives CASTDRVNEQYF.